One and the same sample provided the 23 T cell receptor beta chains below, sequenced in a study of a mutant IDH1 vaccine in newly diagnosed glioma. Sequencing used immunoSEQ multiplex PCR; TCRdb keeps in-frame clones, though not all of them. The repertoire consists of about 28,000 clones, with about four fifths occurring once and the leading ten covering roughly a sixth. Described time point: week 23, last vaccination. In every dose of vaccine, 300 ug of mutant IDH1 20-mer peptide was given alongside topical imiquimod. These receptors lack a known antigen. Sequencing used PBMCs, obtained from a glioma patient whose treatment included an IDH1 peptide vaccine. The receptors come from a woman aged 25 to 39 with glioma.

This clone was observed a handful of times. The J gene is TRBJ1-5, the V gene TRBV7-2; D is unresolved. V was shortened by 1 base and J by 2 bases, with 9 bases between the two germline ends. The CDR3 has 15 residues. CDR1 and CDR2 from the germline V gene are SGHTA and FQGNSA. The CDR3 sequence: CASSLEYGGNQPQHF. Written as DNA, the CDR3 is TGTGCCAGCAGCTTAGAGTACGGTGGCAATCAGCCCCAGCATTTT.

This rearrangement joins TRBV30 to TRBJ1-2; TRBD1 matches 9 bases. This CDR3 is built from 11 residues. CDR1 GTSNPN and CDR2 SVGIG come from the germline V gene (reference sequence). The CDR3 loop is CAERDRATYTF. In nucleotides, the CDR3 is TGTGCGGAAAGGGACAGGGCTACCTACACCTTC.

The rearrangement uses TRBV30 and TRBJ2-2, with D unresolved. CDR1 is GTSNPN and CDR2 is SVGIG in the germline V gene (reference sequence). This CDR3 has 11 residues. V was trimmed by 5 bases and J by 6 bases, leaving 7 bases between them. The CDR3 nucleotides read TGTGCCTGGGCTAGGGCCGGGGAGCTGTTTTTT. It yields the protein CAWARAGELFF.

The chain links TRBV6-5 to TRBJ1-6; tentatively, D is TRBD1 (5 bases). The CDR3 loop spans 14 amino acids. Looked up from germline, CDR1 is MNHEY and CDR2 is SVGAGI. V was trimmed by 6 bases and J by 7 bases, leaving 13 bases between them. This CDR3 reads CASSPGRKNSPLHF. Here the CDR3 DNA reads TGTGCCAGCAGCCCGGGACGGAAAAATTCACCCCTCCACTTT.

This clone was detected a few times. V and J are TRBV6-5 and TRBJ2-1; no clear D. The CDR3 totals 12 residues. Germline V gene data show CDR1 as MNHEY and CDR2 as SVGAGI. Deletions cut 5 bases from V and 3 bases from J, with 5 bases between. CDR3 nucleotides: TGTGCCAGCAGTGATGACTACAATGAGCAGTTCTTC. This codes for CASSDDYNEQFF.

The chain employs TRBV28 and TRBJ1-2; D ambiguous. V lost 8 bases and J 4 bases, leaving 20 bases between the germline ends. Per the germline V gene, CDR1 is MDHEN and CDR2 is SYDVKM. CDR3 length equals 15 residues. The CDR3 DNA reads as TGTGCCAGCCGCGCCTCCTCGGGCAGTCTCTATGGCTACACCTTC. This encodes CASRASSGSLYGYTF.

The V call is TRBV2, the J call TRBJ1-2; TRBD1 is a possible D gene (5 bases). The CDR3 sequence is 13 residues long. Between the trimmed V and J ends, which lost 6 bases and 8 bases, there was a span of 16 bases. Germline V CDR1 and CDR2: SNHLY, FYNNEI. The CDR3 loop reads CASRELPGLGYTF. The CDR3, as DNA: TGTGCCAGCAGAGAACTCCCAGGGCTCGGCTACACCTTC.

The chain has TRBV7-9 and TRBJ1-2; D perhaps matches TRBD1 (6 bases). The CDR3 is 15 amino acids. CDR1 SEHNR and CDR2 FQNEAQ come from the germline V gene (reference sequence). V dropped 2 bases and J dropped 4 bases, with 14 bases sitting between them. CDR3 region: CASSLPQGMGYGYTF. The CDR3, as DNA: TGTGCCAGCAGCTTACCACAGGGAATGGGCTATGGCTACACCTTC.

The chain recombines TRBV7-8 with TRBJ1-3, with D perhaps matching TRBD1 (6 bases). The CDR3 totals 16 residues. V was trimmed by 1 base and J by 0 bases, leaving 10 bases between them. Germline-derived CDR1 and CDR2 are SGHVS and FQNEAQ. In nucleotides, the CDR3 is TGTGCCAGCAGCTTAGTGGACAGTAACTCTGGAAACACCATATATTTT. It codes for CASSLVDSNSGNTIYF.

V is TRBV19 and J is TRBJ1-1; D is undetermined. Germline V lookup: CDR1 LNHDA, CDR2 SQIVND (reference sequence). The CDR3 is 13 amino acids. Trimming left V 4 bases short and J 0 bases short, with 6 bases between. This CDR3 reads CASSNGLNTEAFF. In nucleotides, the CDR3 is TGTGCCAGTAGTAACGGCTTGAACACTGAAGCTTTCTTT. Drawing the rest from reference TRBV19 and TRBJ1-1, the complete variable domain is DGGITQSPKYLFRKEGQNVTLSCEQNLNHDAMYWYRQDPGQGLRLIYYSQIVNDFQKGDIAEGYSVSREKKESFPLTVTSAQKNPTAFYLCASSNGLNTEAFFGQGTRLTVV.

The rearrangement links TRBV5-1 to TRBJ2-7; D could derive from TRBD1 or TRBD2 (5 bases each). The CDR3 runs 15 residues. CDR1 is SGHRS and CDR2 is YFSETQ in the germline V gene. Trimming removed 0 bases from V and 0 bases from J, with 10 bases in between. The CDR3 DNA reads as TGCGCCAGCAGCTTGGAAGAGGGGCCCTCCTACGAGCAGTACTTC. Protein product: CASSLEEGPSYEQYF.

The CDR3 coding sequence is TGTGCCAGTAGTATGATCTCGGGACAGGGTTATGGGGAGCCCCAGCATTTT. Translated, it gives CASSMISGQGYGEPQHF. V gene TRBV19 combines with J gene TRBJ1-5; 9 bases map to TRBD1. Losses at the gene ends were 3 bases for V and 8 bases for J; bases not matched to a gene: 14. CDR3 length: 17 amino acids. Germline V gene sequence: CDR1 LNHDA, CDR2 SQIVND (reference sequence). Combining the CDR3 with reference TRBV19 and TRBJ1-5 gives the whole variable domain DGGITQSPKYLFRKEGQNVTLSCEQNLNHDAMYWYRQDPGQGLRLIYYSQIVNDFQKGDIAEGYSVSREKKESFPLTVTSAQKNPTAFYLCASSMISGQGYGEPQHFGDGTRLSIL.

The rearrangement joins TRBV5-1 to TRBJ1-5; maybe TRBD1 (5 bases). CDR3 length: 13 amino acids. V was clipped by 2 bases and J by 8 bases, with 11 bases between them. From germline, CDR1 is SGHRS and CDR2 YFSETQ. CDR3 sequence: CASSLSQGKPQHF. CDR3 nucleotide sequence: TGCGCCAGCAGCTTATCCCAGGGCAAGCCCCAGCATTTT.

The J gene is TRBJ2-2, the V gene TRBV2, with TRBD1 matching over 8 bases. From germline, CDR1 is SNHLY and CDR2 FYNNEI. CDR3 length: 15 residues. The V segment lost 8 bases and the J segment 7 bases; nucleotides outside the gene matches: 12. The DNA for the CDR3 is TGTGCCAGCTACCAGGGGCAGGGGGCCGGCGGGGAGCTGTTTTTT. This codes for CASYQGQGAGGELFF.

The rearrangement uses TRBV6-5 and TRBJ2-5; the match to TRBD2 covers 7 bases. TRBJ2-7 explains the end of the DNA better; the J call may be wrong. CDR1 MNHEY and CDR2 SVGAGI come from the germline V gene. The CDR3 is 14 residues long. The CDR3 spells CASSYGSGRDEQYF. In DNA, the CDR3 is TGTGCCAGCAGTTACGGGTCAGGGAGGGACGAGCAGTACTTC.

A note on this clone: The same CDR3 also results from other DNA sequences found in this sample. This chain connects TRBV5-1 to TRBJ1-1; D not certain. Per the germline V gene, CDR1 is SGHRS and CDR2 is YFSETQ. The CDR3 is 14 amino acids. Trimming took 0 bases from V and 1 from J, leaving 7 bases between them. The CDR3 protein is CASSLAGTNTEAFF. The CDR3 DNA is TGCGCCAGCAGCTTGGCCGGAACGAACACTGAAGCTTTCTTT.

The gene calls are TRBV15 and TRBJ2-2; 9 bases agree with TRBD2. V lost 0 bases to trimming and J lost 4 bases; unmatched junction nucleotides: 0. CDR1 and CDR2 (germline): LNHNV, YYDKDF (reference sequence). This CDR3 has 15 amino acids. The CDR3 region has the DNA TGTGCCACCAGCAGAGAAGCGGGGGGCACCGGGGAGCTGTTTTTT. It encodes CATSREAGGTGELFF.

The CDR3 spells CAWSVSGGYSNQPQHF. The CDR3 region has the DNA TGTGCCTGGAGTGTCTCGGGGGGGTATAGCAATCAGCCCCAGCATTTT. The chain is built from TRBV30 and TRBJ1-5, with D possibly matching TRBD1 (5 bases). Germline V gene data show CDR1 as GTSNPN and CDR2 as SVGIG (reference sequence). V dropped 0 bases and J dropped 0 bases, with 12 bases sitting between them. The CDR3 totals 16 residues. The whole variable domain, remainder taken from reference TRBV30 and TRBJ1-5, is SQTIHQWPATLVQPVGSPLSLECTVEGTSNPNLYWYRQAAGRGLQLLFYSVGIGQISSEVPQNLSASRPQDRQFILSSKKLLLSDSGFYLCAWSVSGGYSNQPQHFGDGTRLSIL.

The V and J genes are TRBV7-6 and TRBJ2-7; D could derive from TRBD1 or TRBD2 (6 bases each). V lost 0 bases to trimming and J lost 2 bases, with 11 bases between them. The CDR3 runs 15 residues. Germline V gives CDR1 SGHVS, CDR2 FNYEAQ. CDR3 protein: CASSLAGGHPYEQYF. As DNA, the CDR3 is TGTGCCAGCAGCTTAGCGGGGGGCCATCCCTACGAGCAGTACTTC.

The chain couples TRBV7-9 to TRBJ1-5; 7 nucleotides agree with TRBD1. CDR1 and CDR2 (germline): SEHNR, FQNEAQ (reference sequence). The CDR3 totals 15 residues. Losses at the gene ends were 5 bases for V and 2 bases for J; bases not matched to a gene: 6. The CDR3 DNA is TGTGCCAGCAGCCTTACAGGGGATGGCAATCAGCCCCAGCATTTT. This codes for CASSLTGDGNQPQHF.

This rearrangement joins TRBV30 to TRBJ2-2; D is tentatively TRBD1 or TRBD2 (5 bases each). V was trimmed by 0 bases and J by 4 bases, leaving 18 bases between them. This CDR3 is 17 amino acids long. Germline V lookup: CDR1 GTSNPN, CDR2 SVGIG (reference sequence). The CDR3 reads CAWSVLGRGRTTGELFF. CDR3 sequence (DNA): TGTGCCTGGAGTGTACTTGGCCGGGGCCGGACCACCGGGGAGCTGTTTTTT.

This clone has a handful of counts. The V and J genes are TRBV18 and TRBJ1-1, with 7 bases lining up with TRBD1. With 3 bases clipped from V and 0 bases from J, the junction kept 10 bases outside the gene matches. Germline CDR1 reads KGHSH; CDR2 reads LQKENI. The CDR3 sequence is 17 residues long. The chain's CDR3 is CASSPPGGTPMNTEAFF. The CDR3 nucleotides are TGTGCCAGCTCACCCCCAGGGGGGACACCTATGAACACTGAAGCTTTCTTT.

CDR3 coding DNA: TGTGCCAGCAGTTCCCGGACAGGGCTTAATTCACCCCTCCACTTT. This gives the protein CASSSRTGLNSPLHF. The chain couples TRBV7-2 to TRBJ1-6, with 8 bases fitting TRBD1. J gave up 6 bases and V 6 bases, and 7 bases lay outside the gene matches. The CDR3 is 15 amino acids. CDR1 and CDR2 from the germline V gene are SGHTA and FQGNSA.